This is a list of T cell receptor beta chains from one sample in a study of blood T cell repertoires in COVID-19. TCRdb's table, derived via immunoSEQ multiplex PCR, lists solely in-frame clones and lacks some. The table records some 120,000 clones, 90% of them present only once. The specimen sequenced was peripheral blood. These receptors originate from a human donor with active COVID-19. The donor label of this sample is uncertain. The CDR3 runs from the conserved cysteine through the conserved F or W. A D gene is named only where the DNA matches it firmly. Not all rows give a size; the values are once, few, many and, for expanded clones, a class.

abundance | j_gene | v_gene | d_gene | CDR3aa | CDR3nt
- | TRBJ2-6 | TRBV3-1/TRBV3-2 | TRBD2 | CASSQEGRGVSSGANVLTF | TGTGCCAGCAGCCAAGAGGGGCGGGGGGTGAGCTCTGGGGCCAACGTCCTGACTTTC
- | TRBJ2-7 | TRBV6-5 | TRBD1 | CASSLGTGGYEQYF | TGTGCCAGCAGCTTAGGGACAGGTGGCTACGAGCAGTACTTC
- | TRBJ2-3 | TRBV27 | - | CASSFRGGSPTDTQYF | TGTGCCAGCAGTTTTCGAGGAGGTTCTCCCACAGATACGCAGTATTTT
- | TRBJ1-3 | TRBV7-9 | TRBD1 | CASSGGTGRNTIYF | TGTGCCAGCAGCGGTGGGACAGGCAGAAACACCATATATTTT
- | TRBJ2-5 | TRBV2 | TRBD2 | CATRLAGGGETQYF | TGTGCCACCAGACTAGCGGGGGGCGGGGAGACCCAGTACTTC
- | TRBJ1-2 | TRBV7-6 | - | CASSQRLGQGLTYGYTF | TGTGCCAGCAGCCAACGGCTTGGGCAGGGACTAACGTATGGCTACACCTTC
few | TRBJ1-5 | TRBV3-1/TRBV3-2 | - | CASSQEGSGACYSNQPQHF | TGTGCCAGCAGCCAAGAGGGTTCTGGGGCCTGCTATAGCAATCAGCCCCAGCATTTT
- | TRBJ1-4 | TRBV23-1 | - | CASSQKQGAEKLFF | TGCGCCAGCAGTCAAAAACAGGGAGCTGAAAAACTGTTTTTT
- | TRBJ1-5 | TRBV27 | TRBD1 | CASRTGGNQPQHF | TGTGCCAGCAGGACAGGGGGTAATCAGCCCCAGCATTTT
- | TRBJ2-7 | TRBV5-1 | - | CASSLASYEQYF | TGCGCCAGCAGCTTGGCGTCCTACGAGCAGTACTTC
- | TRBJ2-3 | TRBV7-2 | TRBD2 | CASSLVGAGGPGDTQYF | TGTGCCAGCAGCTTAGTTGGAGCGGGGGGGCCTGGGGATACGCAGTATTTT
- | TRBJ1-3 | TRBV3-1/TRBV3-2 | TRBD1 | CASSQAGTGPLHSGNTIYF | TGTGCCAGCAGCCAAGCCGGGACAGGGCCCCTCCACTCTGGAAACACCATATATTTT
few | TRBJ1-3 | TRBV6-5 | TRBD1 | CASRATDRAGNTIYF | TGTGCCAGCAGAGCTACGGACAGGGCCGGAAACACCATATATTTT
- | TRBJ1-2 | TRBV9 | - | CASSVAGRGKNYGYTF | TGTGCCAGCAGCGTAGCAGGCAGGGGAAAGAACTATGGCTACACCTTC
- | TRBJ2-3 | TRBV27 | - | CASYKRGGDGTQYF | TGTGCCAGCTATAAAAGGGGGGGCGACGGTACGCAGTATTTT
- | TRBJ1-2 | TRBV7-2 | - | CASSEGGKGDGYTF | TGTGCCAGCAGCGAGGGCGGGAAGGGTGATGGCTACACCTTC
once | TRBJ2-1 | TRBV9 | TRBD1 | CASSVETGSLFDEQFF | TGTGCCAGCAGCGTAGAGACAGGGTCTCTTTTCGATGAGCAGTTCTTC
- | TRBJ2-2 | TRBV9 | TRBD1 | CASSAGTGWAGELFF | TGTGCCAGCAGCGCGGGGACAGGCTGGGCCGGGGAGCTGTTTTTT
- | TRBJ2-6 | TRBV30 | - | CAWSVGGSGANVLTF | TGTGCCTGGAGTGTCGGGGGATCTGGGGCCAACGTCCTGACTTTC
- | TRBJ2-3 | TRBV5-1 | TRBD2 | CASSPGLAADTQYF | TGCGCCAGCAGCCCCGGACTAGCTGCAGATACGCAGTATTTT
- | TRBJ2-7 | TRBV28 | TRBD1 | CASRTRDSLDSYEQYF | TGTGCCAGCAGAACCCGGGACAGTCTTGACTCCTACGAGCAGTACTTC
- | TRBJ2-7 | TRBV28 | TRBD1 | CASSPWDRGEQYF | TGTGCCAGCAGTCCCTGGGACAGGGGCGAGCAGTACTTC
once | TRBJ1-6 | TRBV19 | TRBD1 | CASSIGTGGSYNSPLHF | TGTGCCAGTAGTATCGGGACAGGGGGCAGTTATAATTCACCCCTCCACTTT
- | TRBJ1-1 | TRBV19 | - | CASSISRDPNTEAFF | TGTGCCAGTAGTATATCGAGGGATCCGAACACTGAAGCTTTCTTT
- | TRBJ2-2 | TRBV29-1 | - | CSGARGGELFF | TGCAGCGGAGCGCGGGGCGGGGAGCTGTTTTTT
- | TRBJ1-3 | TRBV28 | TRBD1 | CASSRQGVRNTIYF | TGTGCCAGCAGTCGACAGGGGGTACGAAACACCATATATTTT
once | TRBJ2-1 | TRBV28 | - | CATYYREGVQFF | TGTGCCACCTACTACAGGGAGGGAGTGCAGTTCTTC
few | TRBJ2-4 | TRBV5-1 | - | CASSLPGGELAKNIQYF | TGCGCCAGCAGCTTGCCCGGCGGGGAGCTAGCCAAAAACATTCAGTACTTC
once | TRBJ2-7 | TRBV7-2 | TRBD2 | CASSQYRTSGIFYEQYF | TGTGCCAGCAGCCAATATCGTACTAGCGGGATTTTCTACGAGCAGTACTTC
- | TRBJ1-1 | TRBV5-4 | - | CASSLDGGNTEAFF | TGTGCCAGCAGCTTGGACGGGGGGAACACTGAAGCTTTCTTT
- | TRBJ1-1 | TRBV6-2/TRBV6-3 | - | CASSYSGRTNRNTEAFF | TGTGCCAGCAGTTATTCAGGGCGGACGAATAGAAACACTGAAGCTTTCTTT
- | TRBJ2-2 | TRBV14 | TRBD1 | CASSRRQGVMNTGELFF | TGTGCCAGCAGCCGTCGTCAGGGGGTTATGAACACCGGGGAGCTGTTTTTT
once | TRBJ2-1 | TRBV19 | - | CASSPGSYTYNEQFF | TGTGCCAGTAGTCCCGGGTCTTACACGTACAATGAGCAGTTCTTC
once | TRBJ1-1 | TRBV6-2/TRBV6-3 | TRBD1 | CASSATGGTEAFF | TGTGCCAGCAGTGCGACAGGGGGCACTGAAGCTTTCTTT
- | TRBJ1-3 | TRBV30 | TRBD1 | CAWTNRGWQNTIYF | TGTGCCTGGACCAACAGGGGATGGCAAAACACCATATATTTT
- | TRBJ1-2 | TRBV6-5 | - | CASSYLGVYGYTF | TGTGCCAGCAGTTACTTAGGGGTCTATGGCTACACCTTC
- | TRBJ1-6 | TRBV5-1 | - | CASSLQGSSPLHF | TGCGCCAGCAGCCTGCAGGGTAGTTCACCCCTCCACTTT
- | TRBJ2-7 | TRBV18 | - | CASSPGTDLSYEQYF | TGTGCCAGCTCACCCGGAACAGACCTTTCTTACGAGCAGTACTTC
- | TRBJ2-1 | TRBV28 | TRBD2 | CASSVASGGNPYNEQFF | TGTGCCAGCAGTGTAGCTAGCGGGGGAAACCCCTACAATGAGCAGTTCTTC
- | TRBJ1-5 | TRBV2 | TRBD1 | CASTSSGTGDQPQHF | TGTGCCAGCACCTCCTCGGGGACAGGGGATCAGCCCCAGCATTTT
- | TRBJ2-1 | TRBV5-1 | - | CASSPLSPYNEQFF | TGCGCCAGCAGCCCTCTCTCCCCTTACAATGAGCAGTTCTTC
- | TRBJ1-5 | TRBV19 | - | CASSITQVKQPQHF | TGTGCCAGTAGTATAACTCAGGTGAAACAGCCCCAGCATTTT
few | TRBJ1-2 | TRBV7-9 | TRBD1 | CASSLGGDGYTF | TGTGCCAGCAGCCTAGGGGGCGATGGCTACACCTTC